The present T cell receptor beta chain was sequenced within a study of blood T cell repertoires in COVID-19 (dated by TCRdb to 2020 to 2022). Study-level background: Samples from collaborators originated in the United States, Italy and Spain and spanned both the acute and convalescent phases of COVID-19. The material from the prospective study consisted of cDNA or gDNA derived from T cells, B-cell-depleted T cells, or PBMCs. Subjects who had been exposed to COVID-19, were actively infected with it, or had recovered from it provided the deeply sampled blood TCRbeta repertoires that made up the dataset. The repertoires were released in a freely available public database meant as a resource for research on the immune response to SARS-CoV-2. The samples were drawn from two sources: the first 160 participants of the ongoing ImmuneRACE study, and 1,000 to 1,500 subjects contributed by 6 global collaborators. Nearly every sample came with metadata listing a de-identified subject ID, COVID-19 status, age in years and sex. Where available, HLA class I and class II types were taken from metadata supplied by the sample provider and were not determined by assay-based typing. Overall study outcomes, separate from this receptor: Clinical and demographic metadata were provided uncurated, with the amount varying by source and participant.

The collaborating institutions used their own protocols to collect whole blood in K2EDTA tubes. For TCRbeta analysis, collaborators shipped samples as frozen whole blood, isolated PBMCs, or DNA extracted from either of those sample types. Spanning cysteine to phenylalanine, the CDR3 consists of 17 amino acids. Just the 51-base CDR3 DNA is kept, in frame starting at base 1. The CDR1 and CDR2 encoded by the germline V gene are SGHDT and YYEEEE. The V end gives up 3 bases and the J end 4 bases, leaving 13 bases in the junction not matched to a gene. TCRbeta CDR3 regions were amplified from genomic DNA by means of the immunoSEQ Assay, a bias-controlled multiplex PCR. The original methods were these. The number of nucleated cells in each sample was estimated from the amplification of reference gene primers within the assay. To quantify the absolute abundance of each unique TCRbeta CDR3 rearrangement, sequence reads were collapsed and filtered. For each sample, productive Simpson clonality was calculated by taking the square root of Simpson's diversity index across productive rearrangements. TCRdb carries this immuneACCESS record with in-frame sequences only. Its versions omit some clonotypes, under half of them owing to an unresolved V gene in the studies checked, with the rest unexplained. The DNA gave D and trimming, while V, J and clone size come from that table. For this sample there are about 200,000 clones; 85% to 90% appear just once. Jointly, the top ten make up about 6.3% of the sample.

Notes on this clone: Its antigen has not been determined. Base qualities were left out, and no much larger clone turns up one base away.

Recombination joined TRBV5-6 with TRBJ2-1, and TRBD2 matches 7 of the central bases. Sample: peripheral blood. This TCR came from a man aged 40-49 years with active or convalescent COVID-19. The CDR3 protein sequence reads: CASSSGGRAGIYNEQFF. In nucleotides, the sequence is TGTGCCAGCAGCTCAGGAGGGAGGGCAGGGATTTACAATGAGCAGTTCTTC.